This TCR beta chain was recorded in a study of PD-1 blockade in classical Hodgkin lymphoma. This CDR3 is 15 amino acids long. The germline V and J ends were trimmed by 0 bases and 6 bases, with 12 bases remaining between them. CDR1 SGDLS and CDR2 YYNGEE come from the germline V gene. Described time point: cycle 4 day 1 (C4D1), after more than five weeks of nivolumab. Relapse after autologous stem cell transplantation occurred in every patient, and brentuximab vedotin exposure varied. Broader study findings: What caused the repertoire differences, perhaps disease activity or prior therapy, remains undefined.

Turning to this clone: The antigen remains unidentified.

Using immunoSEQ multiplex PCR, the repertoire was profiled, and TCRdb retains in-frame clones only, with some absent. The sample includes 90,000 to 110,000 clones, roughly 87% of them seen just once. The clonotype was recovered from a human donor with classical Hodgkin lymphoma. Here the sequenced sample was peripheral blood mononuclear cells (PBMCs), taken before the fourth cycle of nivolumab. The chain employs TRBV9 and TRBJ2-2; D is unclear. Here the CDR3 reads CASSVAYEGPGELFF. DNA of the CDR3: TGTGCCAGCAGCGTAGCTTATGAAGGGCCCGGGGAGCTGTTTTTT.